This T cell receptor beta chain was identified during a study of blood T cell repertoires in COVID-19. Recovered Cohort 3 donors showed two negative PCRs, clearance, or symptom resolution. Assay: immunoSEQ multiplex PCR; the TCRdb copy retains only in-frame clones and omits some. The profile shows over 200,000 clones, 70% to 90% of them singletons. Between the trimmed V and J ends, which lost 6 bases and 4 bases, there was a span of 15 bases. The CDR3 loop spans 14 amino acids. Per the germline V gene, CDR1 is SGHRS and CDR2 is YFSETQ. Specimen: PBMCs or T cells enriched from blood (not recorded which). The V gene is TRBV5-1, the J gene TRBJ2-3; D perhaps matches TRBD1 (7 bases). This TCR came from a man aged 25 to 45 who had recovered from COVID-19. The CDR3 protein is CASTVQGGADTQYF. The CDR3 coding sequence is TGCGCCAGCACGGTCCAGGGGGGAGCAGATACGCAGTATTTT.